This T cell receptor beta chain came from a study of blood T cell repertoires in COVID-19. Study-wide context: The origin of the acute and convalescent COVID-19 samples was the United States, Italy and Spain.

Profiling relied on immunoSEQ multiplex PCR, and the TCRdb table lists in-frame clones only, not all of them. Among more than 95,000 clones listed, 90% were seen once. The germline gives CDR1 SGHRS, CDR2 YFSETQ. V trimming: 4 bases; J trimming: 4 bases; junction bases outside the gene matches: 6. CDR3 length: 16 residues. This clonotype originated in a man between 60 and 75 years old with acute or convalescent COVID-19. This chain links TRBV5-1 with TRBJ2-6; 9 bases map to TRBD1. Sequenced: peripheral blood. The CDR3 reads CASSRWTGVGANVLTF. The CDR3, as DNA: TGCGCCAGCAGCCGGTGGACAGGGGTCGGGGCCAACGTCCTGACTTTC.